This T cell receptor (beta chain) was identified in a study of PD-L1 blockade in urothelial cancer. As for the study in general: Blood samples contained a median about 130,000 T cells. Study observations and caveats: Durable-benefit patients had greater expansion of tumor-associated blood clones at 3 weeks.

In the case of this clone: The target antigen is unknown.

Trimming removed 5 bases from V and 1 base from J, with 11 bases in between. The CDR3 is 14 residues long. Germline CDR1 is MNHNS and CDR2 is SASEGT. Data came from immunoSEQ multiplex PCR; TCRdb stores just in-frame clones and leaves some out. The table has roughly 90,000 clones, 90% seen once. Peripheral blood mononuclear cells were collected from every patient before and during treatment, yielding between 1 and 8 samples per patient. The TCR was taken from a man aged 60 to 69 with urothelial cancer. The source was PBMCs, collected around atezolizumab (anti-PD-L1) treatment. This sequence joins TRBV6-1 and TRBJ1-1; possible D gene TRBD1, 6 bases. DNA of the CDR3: TGTGCCAGCAGTTATACGGGACAGAACACTGAAGCTTTCTTT. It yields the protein CASSYTGQNTEAFF.